Detailed here is one TCR beta chain. Its matching antigen is unknown. CDR3 length: 16 residues. Germline CDR1 SGHRS, CDR2 YFSETQ. The trim removed 3 bases at V and 1 base at J, leaving 10 bases unmatched. These data belong to a study of CD8 T cells in ankylosing spondylitis. Study-wide results and limits: Significantly higher representation of disease-linked clones was reported for matched ankylosing spondylitis synovial fluid. Roughly eight highly homologous variants made up a TCR beta motif that seemed to typify ankylosing spondylitis blood. In the blood and synovial fluid of reactive arthritis, some motif variants had been previously reported.

The authors made TCR beta libraries by quantitative 5'-RACE with molecular barcodes. TCRdb re-derived calls from the 5' RACE reads in MiXCR, one entry per CDR3 protein. The table has hundreds of thousands of distinct CDR3 sequences, 10% to 15% seen once. The sequencing input was blood, either unsorted or a sorted T cell fraction (not recorded which). This chain uses TRBV5-1 with TRBJ2-7; 7 bases fit TRBD2. The sequence was obtained from a male donor with ankylosing spondylitis. Here the CDR3 reads CASSSKERDFSYEQYF. CDR3 nucleotide sequence: TGCGCCAGCAGCTCGAAGGAGCGGGATTTTTCCTACGAGCAGTACTTC. Based on the CDR3 plus reference TRBV5-1 and TRBJ2-7, the full variable domain is KAGVTQTPRYLIKTRGQQVTLSCSPISGHRSVSWYQQTPGQGLQFLFEYFSETQRNKGNFPGRFSGRQFSNSRSEMNVSTLELGDSALYLCASSSKERDFSYEQYFGPGTRLTVT.